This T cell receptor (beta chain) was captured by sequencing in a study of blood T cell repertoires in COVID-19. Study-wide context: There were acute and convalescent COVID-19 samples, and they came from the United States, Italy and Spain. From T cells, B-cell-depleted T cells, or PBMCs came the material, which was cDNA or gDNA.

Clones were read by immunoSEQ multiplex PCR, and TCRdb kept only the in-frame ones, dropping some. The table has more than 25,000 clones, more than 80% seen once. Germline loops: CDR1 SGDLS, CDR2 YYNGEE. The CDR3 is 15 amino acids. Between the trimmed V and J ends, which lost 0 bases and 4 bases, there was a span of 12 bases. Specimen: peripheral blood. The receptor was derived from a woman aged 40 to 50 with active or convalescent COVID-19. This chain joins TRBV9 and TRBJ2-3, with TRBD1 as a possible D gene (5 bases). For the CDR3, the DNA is TGTGCCAGCAGCGTAGGGCAGGGATTCTCAGATACGCAGTATTTT. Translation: CASSVGQGFSDTQYF.